A single sample is the source of the 26 T cell receptor beta chains below, sequenced in a study of Graves' ophthalmopathy and Graves' hyperthyroidism. RNA transcripts were the template, and TCR beta CDR3 regions were amplified from them. The first round was an RT-PCR with HTBI primers, and the second round was a multiplex PCR. MiXCR, run by TCRdb on the multiplex PCR reads, gives a single entry per CDR3 protein. The table has a few hundred thousand distinct CDR3 sequences, 35% to 40% seen once. The specimen sequenced was peripheral blood or thyroid tissue (not recorded which). These receptors all stem from an adult man with Graves' hyperthyroidism.

The DNA of the CDR3 is TGTGCCAGCAGCCAACTGACAGGGGTGGAAAAACTGTTTTTT. Its translation is CASSQLTGVEKLFF. The chain is built from TRBV7-2 and TRBJ1-4; 8 nucleotides align to TRBD1. CDR1 is SGHTA and CDR2 is FQGNSA in the germline V gene. The V and J ends lost 5 bases and 8 bases, in that order; junction bases with no gene match: 7. The CDR3 totals 14 residues.

This clonotype was picked up many times. The chain employs TRBV7-9 and TRBJ1-5; D is perhaps TRBD1 (5 bases). The CDR3 extends over 15 amino acids. CDR1 and CDR2 from the germline V gene are SEHNR and FQNEAQ (reference sequence). V was pared by 4 bases and J by 8 bases, with 18 bases between. CDR3 nucleotides: TGTGCCAGCAGCTCTGACCGGGACGCCCCAGAGCCCCAGCATTTT. Translating it yields CASSSDRDAPEPQHF.

This clonotype was detected a few times. This chain uses TRBV27 with TRBJ1-1; a weak D match, TRBD1 (6 bases). Per germline, CDR1 MNHEY and CDR2 SMNVEV (reference sequence). The V and J ends lost 6 bases and 7 bases respectively, with 18 bases between them. There are 14 residues in the CDR3. As DNA, the CDR3 is TGTGCCAGCAGACCCATAACCACAGGGTTTGAAGCTTTCTTT. Encoded protein: CASRPITTGFEAFF.

In DNA, the CDR3 is TGTGCCAGCGGCTTGGAACGACAGTCCGCCTACGAGCAGTACTTC. Protein sequence: CASGLERQSAYEQYF. The chain couples TRBV4-2 to TRBJ2-7; D is possibly TRBD1 (5 bases). Germline assignment: CDR1 LGHNA and CDR2 YNFKEQ. The CDR3 runs 15 residues. V lost 8 bases and J lost 2, with 19 bases in between.

This clonotype was observed a handful of times. The chain has TRBV27 and TRBJ1-2; 10 bases line up with TRBD1. Germline CDR1 is MNHEY and CDR2 is SMNVEV (reference sequence). The CDR3 spans 15 residues. The junction had 6 bases not matched to a gene; V was cut back by 4 bases and J by 4 bases. CDR3 sequence (DNA): TGTGCCAGCAGTTCACCGGGACAGGGGACCTATGGCTACACCTTC. Translation gives CASSSPGQGTYGYTF.

A note on this clonotype: At one end the junction does not follow the germline gene, possibly because of a read error. The chain has TRBV4-3 and TRBJ2-7, with 9 bases identical to TRBD2. Germline V gives CDR1 LGHNA, CDR2 YSLEER. This CDR3 contains 17 residues. For the CDR3, the DNA is TGCGCCAGCGCCACCTTGTCCGGGACTAGCATAACCTACGAGCAGTGCTTC. Translating it yields CASATLSGTSITYEQCF.

This clonotype was seen repeatedly, ten times or more. The chain has TRBV20-1 and TRBJ2-7, with a possible D match to TRBD1 (5 bases). The CDR3 runs to 17 residues. Germline CDR1 reads DFQATT; CDR2 reads SNEGSKA (reference sequence). V lost 0 bases to trimming and J lost 4 bases, with 22 bases between them. CDR3 amino acids: CSARDPSGQGSVYEQYF. The CDR3 coding sequence is TGCAGTGCTAGAGATCCCAGTGGCCAGGGAAGTGTTTACGAGCAGTACTTC.

On this clonotype itself: A read error is possible here, since a much larger clone lies one base away. The CDR3 carries no conserved terminal phenylalanine or tryptophan, so it likely arises from a read error. The V and J genes are TRBV6-5 and TRBJ2-5, with 12 bases matching TRBD2. Matching the DNA end better, TRBJ2-7 makes the J call doubtful. The CDR3 runs to 16 residues. Germline lookup yields CDR1 MNHEY and CDR2 SVGAGI. Written as DNA, the CDR3 is TGTGCCAGCAGTGGGACTCTAGCGGGAGGGCTGGACGAGCAGTACTCC. Translated: CASSGTLAGGLDEQYS.

The genes are TRBV20-1 and TRBJ1-2; TRBD1 matches 8 bases. V dropped 6 bases and J dropped 0; count of bases not matched to a gene: 9. This CDR3 is built from 15 residues. Germline CDR1 is DFQATT and CDR2 is SNEGSKA (reference sequence). CDR3 residues: CSANGQGSPNYGYTF. The DNA for the CDR3 is TGCAGTGCAAACGGACAGGGCTCCCCTAACTATGGCTACACCTTC.

V is TRBV7-8 and J is TRBJ2-5; TRBD2 agrees at 12 bases. The assigned J gene may be wrong: the sequence end matches TRBJ2-1 better. This CDR3 comprises 15 residues. Per germline, CDR1 SGHVS and CDR2 FQNEAQ. CDR3 region: CASSLTSGRPREQFF. DNA of the CDR3: TGTGCCAGCAGCTTAACTAGCGGGAGGCCCCGTGAGCAGTTCTTC.

The chain links TRBV6-5 to TRBJ2-2; D remains ambiguous. This CDR3 is built from 14 residues. The V end was cut by 6 bases, the J end by 0 bases, with 8 bases between. Per germline, CDR1 MNHEY and CDR2 SVGAGI. CDR3 residues: CASSWGPNTGELFF. The CDR3 DNA follows: TGTGCCAGCAGCTGGGGTCCGAACACCGGGGAGCTGTTTTTT.

In this sample, this clonotype turned up many times. The rearrangement links TRBV10-3 to TRBJ2-5; possible D gene TRBD1, 6 bases. The germline CDR1 and CDR2 sequences are ENHRY and SYGVKD. There are 15 residues in the CDR3. V lost 2 bases and J 1 base, leaving 11 bases between the germline ends. Here the CDR3 reads CAISELTGPQETQYF. The CDR3 nucleotides read TGTGCCATCAGTGAGCTCACAGGGCCCCAAGAGACCCAGTACTTC.

CDR3 protein: CASGGGTRNYGYTF. The CDR3 nucleotides read TGTGCCAGCGGGGGTGGGACACGAAACTATGGCTACACCTTC. The chain recombines TRBV2 with TRBJ1-2, with D possibly TRBD1 on 6 matching bases. This CDR3 comprises 14 residues. V was pared by 8 bases and J by 2 bases, with 15 bases between. CDR1 SNHLY and CDR2 FYNNEI come from the germline V gene.

This clonotype was detected a few times. J is TRBJ1-6 and V is TRBV12-3 or TRBV12-4; TRBD1 might be the D (6 bases). Trimming shortened V by 5 bases and J by 2 bases, and 16 bases separated the two germline ends. The CDR3 sequence is 17 residues long. The chain's CDR3 is CASSLYLGATYNSPLHF. The CDR3 coding sequence is TGTGCCAGCAGTCTCTACTTGGGGGCGACCTATAATTCACCCCTCCACTTT.

In its sample, this clonotype was seen many times. The chain recombines TRBV20-1 with TRBJ2-5; 9 bases map to TRBD1. Germline assignment: CDR1 DFQATT and CDR2 SNEGSKA (reference sequence). V shed 3 bases and J 1 base; nucleotides not matched to a gene: 6. The CDR3 is 15 amino acids. CDR3 in DNA: TGCAGTGCTAGGACTATACAGGGGGCCCAAGAGACCCAGTACTTC. Amino acids: CSARTIQGAQETQYF.

This clonotype was seen ten or more times. The rearrangement uses TRBV6-2 or TRBV6-3 and TRBJ2-7, with 10 bases matching TRBD1. The CDR3 has 15 amino acids. Germline V gene data show CDR1 as MNHEY and CDR2 as SVGEGT. Trimming took 7 bases from V and 2 from J; bases not matched to a gene: 8. As DNA, the CDR3 is TGTGCCAGCACCTGGATCGGACAGGGGGCCTACGAGCAGTACTTC. Encoded protein: CASTWIGQGAYEQYF.

This clonotype was picked up many times. This chain joins TRBV15 and TRBJ2-7, with a possible D match to TRBD1 (5 bases). This CDR3 region has 17 residues. The germline V and J ends were trimmed by 0 bases and 3 bases, with 18 bases remaining between them. CDR1 is LNHNV and CDR2 is YYDKDF in the germline V gene (reference sequence). The chain's CDR3 is CATSRDIPGGHSYEQYF. CDR3 nucleotides: TGTGCCACCAGCAGAGATATACCGGGTGGACACAGCTACGAGCAGTACTTC.

Only one count was recorded for this clonotype. This may stem from a read error, because a much larger clone lies one nucleotide away. The V gene is TRBV5-6, the J gene TRBJ1-6, with D possibly matching TRBD1 (5 bases). Germline V gene lookup returns CDR1 SGHDT and CDR2 YYEEEE. The CDR3 is 17 amino acids. For the CDR3, the DNA is TGTACCAGCAGCATCGACGGGACCAGCTCCTATAATTCACCCCTCCACTTT. As protein: CTSSIDGTSSYNSPLHF.

This clonotype was seen ten or more times. The chain employs TRBV2 and TRBJ1-1, with a possible D match to TRBD1 (6 bases). CDR3 length equals 17 residues. Trimming pared 5 bases from V and 0 bases from J, leaving 19 bases between. Germline V gene data show CDR1 as SNHLY and CDR2 as FYNNEI. The CDR3 loop is CASSSPTGSPMNTEAFF. The CDR3, as DNA: TGTGCCAGCAGTTCTCCTACAGGGTCCCCGATGAACACTGAAGCTTTCTTT. The full variable domain, completed using reference TRBV2 and TRBJ1-1, is EPEVTQTPSHQVTQMGQEVILRCVPISNHLYFYWYRQILGQKVEFLVSFYNNEISEKSEIFDDQFSVERPDGSNFTLKIRSTKLEDSAMYFCASSSPTGSPMNTEAFFGQGTRLTVV.

This clonotype came up a few times. The chain uses TRBV7-9 and TRBJ2-3; 8 nucleotides match TRBD2. Trimming took 5 bases from V and 1 from J; bases not matched to a gene: 8. The CDR3 has 16 amino acids. The germline gives CDR1 SEHNR, CDR2 FQNEAQ (reference sequence). For the CDR3, the DNA is TGTGCCAGCAGCCGACTACTAGCGGAGGGCACAGATACGCAGTATTTT. Its protein product is CASSRLLAEGTDTQYF.

This clonotype was detected many times. The V gene is TRBV5-1, the J gene TRBJ1-6, with TRBD1 matching 8 bases. The CDR3 contains 15 residues. Per the germline V gene, CDR1 is SGHRS and CDR2 is YFSETQ. Trimming took 3 bases from V and 5 from J; bases not matched to a gene: 4. The CDR3 spells CASSSGQGHNSPLHF. The CDR3 DNA reads TGCGCCAGCAGCTCCGGACAGGGCCATAATTCACCCCTCCACTTT.

The chain carries TRBV9 and TRBJ1-1, with D maybe TRBD1 (5 bases). Germline CDR1 reads SGDLS; CDR2 reads YYNGEE. Trimming removed 4 bases at V and 7 bases at J, with 17 bases between. The CDR3 is made up of 14 amino acids. CDR3 residues: CASSQDSRGIEAFF. CDR3 sequence (DNA): TGTGCCAGCAGCCAAGATAGTCGGGGGATTGAAGCTTTCTTT.

V gene TRBV5-6 combines with J gene TRBJ1-2; no definite D call. The CDR3 extends over 12 amino acids. Trimming stripped 0 bases from V and 12 bases from J, with 12 bases between. Germline CDR1 is SGHDT and CDR2 is YYEEEE. The CDR3 reads CASSLGLAGNTF. CDR3 nucleotides: TGTGCCAGCAGCTTGGGACTAGCGGGGAACACCTTC.

This clonotype was found many times. V usage is TRBV7-8 and J usage is TRBJ1-5; D unresolved. CDR3 length: 13 residues. Germline V gene sequence: CDR1 SGHVS, CDR2 FQNEAQ. Trimming pared 1 base from V and 4 bases from J, leaving 5 bases between. CDR3 loop: CASSLVQNQPQHF. For the CDR3, the DNA is TGTGCCAGCAGCTTAGTACAGAATCAGCCCCAGCATTTT.

This clonotype was counted at least ten times. V is TRBV5-5 and J is TRBJ1-2; D gene ambiguous. CDR1 is SGHKS, CDR2 YYEKEE, per germline (reference sequence). Trimming left V 1 base short and J 0 bases short, with 7 bases between. The CDR3 consists of 14 residues. The CDR3 here is CASSLTETNYGYTF. The CDR3 DNA reads TGTGCCAGCAGCTTGACAGAGACTAACTATGGCTACACCTTC. The variable domain in full, with the rest retrieved from reference TRBV5-5 and TRBJ1-2, is DAGVTQSPTHLIKTRGQQVTLRCSPISGHKSVSWYQQVLGQGPQFIFQYYEKEERGRGNFPDRFSARQFPNYSSELNVNALLLGDSALYLCASSLTETNYGYTFGSGTRLTVV.

The V gene is TRBV20-1, the J gene TRBJ1-5; 7 nucleotides match TRBD1. The V gene's germline CDR1 is DFQATT and CDR2 SNEGSKA (reference sequence). This CDR3 is built from 14 residues. Trimming removed 5 bases from V and 11 bases from J; junction bases left unmatched: 15. CDR3 protein: CSAGQGQPKETQHF. DNA for the CDR3: TGCAGTGCTGGTCAGGGACAGCCTAAAGAGACCCAGCATTTT.